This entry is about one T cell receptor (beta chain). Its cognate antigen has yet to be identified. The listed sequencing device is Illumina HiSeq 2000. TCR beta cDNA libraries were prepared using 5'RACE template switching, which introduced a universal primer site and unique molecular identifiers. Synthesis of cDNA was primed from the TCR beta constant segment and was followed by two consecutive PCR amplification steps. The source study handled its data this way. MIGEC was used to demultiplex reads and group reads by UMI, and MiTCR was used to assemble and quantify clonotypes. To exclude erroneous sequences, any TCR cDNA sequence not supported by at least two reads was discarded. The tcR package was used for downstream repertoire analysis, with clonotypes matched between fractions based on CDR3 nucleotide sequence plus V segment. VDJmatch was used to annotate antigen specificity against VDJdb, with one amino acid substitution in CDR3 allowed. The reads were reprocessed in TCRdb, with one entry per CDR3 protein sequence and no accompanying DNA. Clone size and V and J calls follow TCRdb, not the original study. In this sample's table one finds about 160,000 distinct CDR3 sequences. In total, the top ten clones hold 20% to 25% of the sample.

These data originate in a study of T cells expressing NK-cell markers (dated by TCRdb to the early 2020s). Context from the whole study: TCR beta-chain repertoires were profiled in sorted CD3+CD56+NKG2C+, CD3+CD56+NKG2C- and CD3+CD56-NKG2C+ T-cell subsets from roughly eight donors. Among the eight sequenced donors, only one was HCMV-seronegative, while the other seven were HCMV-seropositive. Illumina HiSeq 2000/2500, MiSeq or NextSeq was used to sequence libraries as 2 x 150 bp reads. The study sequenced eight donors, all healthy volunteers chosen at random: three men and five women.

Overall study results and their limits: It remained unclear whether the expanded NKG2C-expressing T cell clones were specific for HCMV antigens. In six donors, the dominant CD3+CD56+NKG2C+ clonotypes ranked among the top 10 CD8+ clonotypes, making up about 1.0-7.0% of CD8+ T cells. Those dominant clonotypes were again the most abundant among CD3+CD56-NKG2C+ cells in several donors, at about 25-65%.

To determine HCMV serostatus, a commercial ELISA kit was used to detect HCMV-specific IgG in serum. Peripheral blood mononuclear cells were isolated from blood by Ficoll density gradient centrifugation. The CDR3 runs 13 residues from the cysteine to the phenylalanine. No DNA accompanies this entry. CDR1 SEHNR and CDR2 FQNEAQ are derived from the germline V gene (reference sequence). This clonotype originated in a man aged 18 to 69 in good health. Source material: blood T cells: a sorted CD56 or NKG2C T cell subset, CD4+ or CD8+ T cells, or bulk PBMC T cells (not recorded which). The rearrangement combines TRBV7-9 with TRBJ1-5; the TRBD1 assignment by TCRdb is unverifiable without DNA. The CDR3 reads CASSRGAGQPQHF.